This T cell receptor beta chain was retrieved from a study of T cell responses to AZD1222 COVID-19 vaccine. Germline CDR1 and CDR2: SGDLS and YYNGEE. Trimming removed 4 bases from V and 4 bases from J; junction bases left unmatched: 15. This CDR3 comprises 19 residues. The data were produced by immunoSEQ multiplex PCR, yet TCRdb's version contains in-frame clones alone and is incomplete. Altogether about 100,000 clones are present, about 83% being singletons, with the ten largest covering around 3.2%. This specimen consisted of peripheral blood, obtained on day 0 of AZD1222 vaccination. The rearrangement joins TRBV9 to TRBJ2-6; the match to TRBD1 covers 9 bases. This TCR was sampled from an adult in good health. As DNA, the CDR3 is TGTGCCAGCAGCTCCCCCGGGAACAGGGGGCGCACCGGGGCCAACGTCCTGACTTTC. This codes for CASSSPGNRGRTGANVLTF.